Sequencing of this TCR beta chain was carried out in a study of cytomegalovirus exposure and HLA in healthy donors. PCR employed 60 Vbeta and 13 Jbeta primers. Profiling relied on immunoSEQ multiplex PCR, and the TCRdb table lists in-frame clones only, not all of them. This sample's clone table lists 90,000 to 130,000 clones. The sequenced material came from PBMCs. The receptor comes from a man aged 30 to 39 in good health and CMV-seronegative.

CDR3 DNA sequence: TGTGCCAGCAGCCGCGGAGGGGGAGGGAAGGGGTATGGCTACACCTTC. It specifies CASSRGGGGKGYGYTF. The chain recombines TRBV28 with TRBJ1-2; weak D call: TRBD1 (6 bases). V was clipped by 6 bases and J by 5 bases, with 22 bases between them. This CDR3 has 16 residues. CDR1 is MDHEN and CDR2 is SYDVKM in the germline V gene.